This T cell receptor beta chain was sequenced during a study of blood T cell repertoires in COVID-19. Study in general: PBMCs, B-cell-depleted T cells, or T cells provided the cDNA or gDNA that made up the material.

Libraries were prepared by immunoSEQ multiplex PCR; TCRdb keeps only in-frame clonotypes and omits some of them. This table holds some 240,000 clones, more than 75% found once. This CDR3 comprises 16 residues. The V gene's germline CDR1 is GTSNPN and CDR2 SVGIG (reference sequence). Trimming cost V 3 bases and J 15 bases; bases outside gene matches: 18. The rearrangement joins TRBV30 to TRBJ1-6, with TRBD1 matching 9 bases. Sequenced input: peripheral blood. The receptor's source is a woman aged 70-85 years with COVID-19, enrolled during active disease. The CDR3 sequence: CAWRDRGTQSLLFLHF. The CDR3 nucleotides are TGTGCCTGGAGGGACAGGGGCACCCAGTCCCTTCTCTTCCTCCACTTT.